This T cell receptor beta chain was identified during a study of radiotherapy plus CTLA-4 blockade in lung cancer. Across the whole study: Overall, 15% to 20% of patients showed an objective response, while 25% to 40% attained disease control. Broader study findings: Following radiotherapy plus ipilimumab, tumor-derived TCR clones expanded in the blood.

A word on this clone: Its antigen is not known.

This table comes from immunoSEQ multiplex PCR, and its TCRdb copy is limited to in-frame clones, with some not included. Of tens of thousands of clones in the sample, 70% to 90% were seen once. CDR1 and CDR2 (germline): SGHRS, YFSETQ. Trimming took 4 bases from V and 2 from J; bases not matched to a gene: 5. The CDR3 extends over 15 amino acids. Source: peripheral blood, taken from a patient treated with radiotherapy plus ipilimumab. This rearrangement joins TRBV5-1 to TRBJ2-1; 8 bases align to TRBD1. This receptor was taken from a human donor with non-small cell lung cancer whose response to radiotherapy plus ipilimumab could not be evaluated. The CDR3 bases are TGCGCCAGCAGCGAGGGACAGGTCGCCTACAATGAGCAGTTCTTC. Translated: CASSEGQVAYNEQFF.